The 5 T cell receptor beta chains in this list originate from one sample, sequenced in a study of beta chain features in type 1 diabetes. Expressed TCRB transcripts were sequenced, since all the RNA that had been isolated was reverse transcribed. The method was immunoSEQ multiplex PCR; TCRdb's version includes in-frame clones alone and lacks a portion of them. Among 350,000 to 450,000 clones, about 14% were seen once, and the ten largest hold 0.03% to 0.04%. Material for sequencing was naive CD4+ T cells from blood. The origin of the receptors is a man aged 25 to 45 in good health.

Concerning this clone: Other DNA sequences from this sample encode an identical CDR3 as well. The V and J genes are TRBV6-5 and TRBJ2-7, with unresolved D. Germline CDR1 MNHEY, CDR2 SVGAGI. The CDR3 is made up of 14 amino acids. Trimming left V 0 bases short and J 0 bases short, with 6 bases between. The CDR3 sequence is CASSYSRGSYEQYV. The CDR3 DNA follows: TGTGCCAGCAGTTACTCGCGTGGCTCCTACGAGCAGTACGTC.

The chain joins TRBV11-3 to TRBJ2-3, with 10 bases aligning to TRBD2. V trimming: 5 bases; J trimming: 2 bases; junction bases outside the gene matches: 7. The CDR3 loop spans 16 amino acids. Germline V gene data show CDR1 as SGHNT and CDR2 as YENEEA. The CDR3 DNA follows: TGTGCCAGCAGCAGACTAGCGGGTCATGACACAGATACGCAGTATTTT. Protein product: CASSRLAGHDTDTQYF. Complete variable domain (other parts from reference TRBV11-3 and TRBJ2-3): EAGVVQSPRYKIIEKKQPVAFWCNPISGHNTLYWYLQNLGQGPELLIRYENEEAVDDSQLPKDRFSAERLKGVDSTLKIQPAELGDSAVYLCASSRLAGHDTDTQYFGPGTRLTVL.

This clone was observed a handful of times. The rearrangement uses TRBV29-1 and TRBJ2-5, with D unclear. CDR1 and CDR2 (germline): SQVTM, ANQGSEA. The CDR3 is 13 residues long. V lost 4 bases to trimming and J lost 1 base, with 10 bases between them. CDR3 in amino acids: CSVVWPIQETQYF. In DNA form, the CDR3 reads TGCAGCGTTGTCTGGCCAATCCAAGAGACCCAGTACTTC.

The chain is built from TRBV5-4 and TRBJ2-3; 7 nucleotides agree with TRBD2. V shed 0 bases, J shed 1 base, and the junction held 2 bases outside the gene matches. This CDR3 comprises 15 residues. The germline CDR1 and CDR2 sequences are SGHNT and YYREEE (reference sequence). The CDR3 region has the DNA TGTGCCAGCAGCTTGGGCGGGGGAGGCACAGATACGCAGTATTTT. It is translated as CASSLGGGGTDTQYF.

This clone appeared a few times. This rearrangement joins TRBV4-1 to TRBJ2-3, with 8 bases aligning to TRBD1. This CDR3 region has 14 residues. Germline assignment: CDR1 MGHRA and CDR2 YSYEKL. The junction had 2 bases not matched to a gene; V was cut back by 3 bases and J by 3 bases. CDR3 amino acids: CASSHRGLTDTQYF. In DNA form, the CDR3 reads TGCGCCAGCAGCCACAGGGGGCTAACAGATACGCAGTATTTT.